This TCR beta chain was recovered during a study of cytotoxic CD8 clonotypes in ibrutinib-treated CLL. Study in general: Enrolment comprised some 10 relapsed/refractory and some 15 treatment-naive patients; 17 were IGHV unmutated.

Germline V gene lookup returns CDR1 SNHLY and CDR2 FYNNEI. Between the trimmed V and J ends, which lost 4 bases and 5 bases, there was a span of 4 bases. The CDR3 spans 11 residues. Some clones are missing from TCRdb's copy, which holds only in-frame ones; the method was immunoSEQ multiplex PCR. The profile covers some 200,000 clones, with approximately 75% appearing a single time and over 9.5% taken by the ten largest. The sequencing used PBMCs, collected after 12 months of ibrutinib treatment. This chain uses TRBV2 with TRBJ2-3; D is uncertain. This TCR came from a human donor with chronic lymphocytic leukemia. CDR3 nucleotide sequence: TGTGCCAGCAGTGGGGAAGATACGCAGTATTTT. This sequence encodes CASSGEDTQYF.